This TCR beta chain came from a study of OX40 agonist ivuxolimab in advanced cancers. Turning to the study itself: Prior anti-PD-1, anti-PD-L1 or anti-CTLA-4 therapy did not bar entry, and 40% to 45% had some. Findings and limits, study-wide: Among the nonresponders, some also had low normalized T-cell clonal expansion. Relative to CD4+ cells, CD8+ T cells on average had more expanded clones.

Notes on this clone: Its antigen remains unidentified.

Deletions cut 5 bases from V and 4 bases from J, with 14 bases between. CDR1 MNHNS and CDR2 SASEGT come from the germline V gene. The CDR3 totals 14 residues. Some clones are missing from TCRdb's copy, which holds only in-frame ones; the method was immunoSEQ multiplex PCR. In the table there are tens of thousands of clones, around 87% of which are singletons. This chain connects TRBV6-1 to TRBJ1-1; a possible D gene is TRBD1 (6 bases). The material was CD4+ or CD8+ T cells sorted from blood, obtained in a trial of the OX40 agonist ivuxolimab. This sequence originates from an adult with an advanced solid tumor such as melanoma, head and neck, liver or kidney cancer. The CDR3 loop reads CASSKKKGVTEAFF. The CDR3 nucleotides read TGTGCCAGCAGTAAAAAAAAGGGGGTCACTGAAGCTTTCTTT.